These T cell receptor beta chains were read from a single sample in a study of Graves' ophthalmopathy and Graves' hyperthyroidism. TCRdb used MiXCR to reprocess the multiplex PCR reads, holding one entry per CDR3 protein. The sample comprises roughly 300,000 distinct CDR3 sequences, 17% of which are singletons, and roughly 12% rests with the top ten. The sequencing sample was made of peripheral blood. Receptors originate from an adult man with Graves' ophthalmopathy. CDR3s include the opening cysteine and the closing phenylalanine or tryptophan. The D gene is left open where the match is weak. Some rows mark clone size as missing; the rest say once, few, many or name a class of expanded clone.

many	TRBV7-9	-	TRBJ1-1	CASSFPQNTEAFF	TGTGCCAGCAGCTTCCCTCAGAACACTGAAGCTTTCTTT
many	TRBV24-1	-	TRBJ2-5	CATSEGGLETQYF	TGTGCCACCAGTGAAGGGGGGCTCGAGACCCAGTACTTC
many	TRBV4-1	-	TRBJ1-5	CASSQVGYGQPQHF	TGCGCCAGCAGCCAAGTAGGGTATGGTCAGCCCCAGCATTTT
many	TRBV6-1	TRBD1	TRBJ2-7	CASTKRAGTGLYEQYF	TGTGCCAGCACTAAAAGGGCCGGGACAGGGCTCTACGAGCAGTACTTC
many	TRBV6-2/TRBV6-3	-	TRBJ1-1	CASSYLGAGAEAFF	TGTGCCAGCAGTTATCTGGGGGCGGGTGCTGAAGCTTTCTTT
many	TRBV6-9	TRBD2	TRBJ2-7	CASSHNRNLAGGGGYSYEQYF	TGTGCCAGCAGTCATAACCGCAATCTAGCGGGAGGGGGAGGTTACTCCTACGAGCAGTACTTC
-	TRBV15	-	TRBJ2-7	CATSSPGDEQYF	TGTGCCACCAGCAGCCCCGGGGACGAGCAGTACTTC
-	TRBV11-2	TRBD1	TRBJ1-5	CASSWGTGGAKQPQHF	TGTGCCAGCAGTTGGGGGACAGGGGGCGCGAAACAGCCCCAGCATTTT
many	TRBV6-2/TRBV6-3	-	TRBJ2-7	CASSYSSGSGHSYEQYF	TGTGCCAGCAGTTACTCTTCGGGGAGCGGTCACTCCTACGAGCAGTACTTC
many	TRBV20-1	-	TRBJ1-6	CSANSLTANSPLHF	TGCAGTGCCAACTCGCTGACAGCGAATTCACCCCTCCACTTT
few	TRBV3-1	-	TRBJ2-5	CASSYRHSEGETQYF	TGTGCCAGCAGCTATCGACATTCCGAAGGAGAGACCCAGTACTTC
-	TRBV27	TRBD2	TRBJ2-7	CASSRERGTLSYEQYF	TGTGCCAGCTCAAGAGAGCGGGGAACTCTCTCCTACGAGCAGTACTTC
many	TRBV6-2/TRBV6-3	-	TRBJ1-6	CASLPLGRQDNSPLHF	TGTGCCAGCCTGCCGCTGGGAAGACAGGATAATTCACCCCTCCACTTT
many	TRBV12-3/TRBV12-4	-	TRBJ1-2	CASSGGGGIYGYTF	TGTGCCAGCAGTGGGGGTGGAGGCATCTATGGCTACACCTTC
many	TRBV6-2/TRBV6-3	TRBD1	TRBJ1-1	CASSYRQGPMNTEAFF	TGTGCCAGCAGTTATAGACAGGGACCCATGAACACTGAAGCTTTCTTT
-	TRBV9	-	TRBJ2-2	CASSVEETSTGELSF	TGTGCCAGCAGCGTAGAGGAGACGAGTACCGGGGAGCTGTCTTTT